These T cell receptor beta chains were read from a single sample in a study of blood T cell repertoires in COVID-19. Profiling relied on immunoSEQ multiplex PCR, and the TCRdb table lists in-frame clones only, not all of them. The sample lists around 340,000 clones, over 85% occurring once. The specimen sequenced was peripheral blood. The receptors stem from a woman in her sixties or seventies with COVID-19, enrolled during active disease. The CDR3 runs from the conserved cysteine through the conserved F or W. The order of the fields is J gene, V gene, clone size, CDR3 length, D gene, CDR3 protein, CDR3 DNA. A D gene is named only where the DNA matches it firmly. Only part of the rows carry a size: once, few, many, or a class if the clone is expanded.

J gene: TRBJ1-4
V gene: TRBV5-1
clone size: NA
CDR3 length: 15
D gene: NA
CDR3 protein: CASSLATGPGEKLFF
CDR3 DNA: TGCGCCAGCAGCTTGGCAACAGGGCCTGGTGAAAAACTGTTTTTT

J gene: TRBJ2-5
V gene: TRBV5-1
clone size: NA
CDR3 length: 15
D gene: TRBD2
CDR3 protein: CASSSRASGQETQYF
CDR3 DNA: TGCGCCAGCAGCTCTCGCGCTAGCGGGCAAGAGACCCAGTACTTC

J gene: TRBJ2-1
V gene: TRBV9
clone size: NA
CDR3 length: 17
D gene: TRBD2
CDR3 protein: CASSVDPSGGPNNEQFF
CDR3 DNA: TGTGCCAGCAGCGTAGACCCGAGCGGGGGGCCAAACAATGAGCAGTTCTTC

J gene: TRBJ2-7
V gene: TRBV11-2
clone size: NA
CDR3 length: 15
D gene: NA
CDR3 protein: CASSLGVGVSYEQYF
CDR3 DNA: TGTGCCAGCAGCTTAGGGGTAGGGGTATCCTACGAGCAGTACTTC

J gene: TRBJ2-2
V gene: TRBV7-2
clone size: NA
CDR3 length: 16
D gene: TRBD2
CDR3 protein: CASSPRSGANTGELFF
CDR3 DNA: TGTGCCAGCAGCCCGCGGAGCGGGGCCAACACCGGGGAGCTGTTTTTT

J gene: TRBJ1-2
V gene: TRBV6-5
clone size: NA
CDR3 length: 15
D gene: TRBD1
CDR3 protein: CASRIGQGANYGYTF
CDR3 DNA: TGTGCCAGCAGGATTGGACAGGGGGCAAACTATGGCTACACCTTC

J gene: TRBJ2-5
V gene: TRBV7-6
clone size: NA
CDR3 length: 16
D gene: TRBD2
CDR3 protein: CASSLTGGPPQETQYF
CDR3 DNA: TGTGCCAGCAGCTTAACGGGGGGGCCCCCCCAAGAGACCCAGTACTTC

J gene: TRBJ2-6
V gene: TRBV11-3
clone size: NA
CDR3 length: 17
D gene: TRBD1
CDR3 protein: CASSTGTGDPGANVLTF
CDR3 DNA: TGTGCCAGCAGCACCGGGACAGGGGACCCTGGGGCCAACGTCCTGACTTTC

J gene: TRBJ2-3
V gene: TRBV28
clone size: NA
CDR3 length: 11
D gene: NA
CDR3 protein: CASSSRDTQYF
CDR3 DNA: TGTGCCAGCAGTTCGAGGGATACGCAGTATTTT

J gene: TRBJ1-1
V gene: TRBV24-1
clone size: NA
CDR3 length: 13
D gene: TRBD1
CDR3 protein: CATSRQGGTEAFF
CDR3 DNA: TGTGCCACCAGTAGACAGGGTGGCACTGAAGCTTTCTTT

J gene: TRBJ2-2
V gene: TRBV5-4
clone size: NA
CDR3 length: 12
D gene: TRBD1
CDR3 protein: CATVQGSGELFF
CDR3 DNA: TGTGCCACCGTACAGGGGTCCGGGGAGCTGTTTTTT

J gene: TRBJ1-4
V gene: TRBV2
clone size: NA
CDR3 length: 15
D gene: TRBD1
CDR3 protein: CACRVGGTTNEKLFF
CDR3 DNA: TGTGCCTGTCGGGTAGGGGGCACGACTAATGAAAAACTGTTTTTT

J gene: TRBJ1-3
V gene: TRBV4-1
clone size: once
CDR3 length: 15
D gene: NA
CDR3 protein: CASSRSGSSGNTIYF
CDR3 DNA: TGCGCCAGCAGCCGCTCAGGGTCCTCTGGAAACACCATATATTTT

J gene: TRBJ2-3
V gene: TRBV11-3
clone size: NA
CDR3 length: 15
D gene: NA
CDR3 protein: CASSLGRVSTDTQYF
CDR3 DNA: TGTGCCAGCAGCTTGGGCAGGGTTAGCACAGATACGCAGTATTTT

J gene: TRBJ1-1
V gene: TRBV11-2
clone size: NA
CDR3 length: 14
D gene: NA
CDR3 protein: CASSAQGANTEAFF
CDR3 DNA: TGTGCCAGCAGCGCTCAGGGCGCCAACACTGAAGCTTTCTTT

J gene: TRBJ1-2
V gene: TRBV5-4
clone size: NA
CDR3 length: 14
D gene: TRBD1
CDR3 protein: CASRSPGQQLGYTF
CDR3 DNA: TGTGCCAGCAGATCCCCGGGACAGCAACTGGGCTACACCTTC

J gene: TRBJ1-1
V gene: TRBV19
clone size: NA
CDR3 length: 15
D gene: NA
CDR3 protein: CASSRGQTMNTEAFF
CDR3 DNA: TGTGCCAGTAGTAGGGGACAAACCATGAACACTGAAGCTTTCTTT

J gene: TRBJ1-3
V gene: TRBV15
clone size: NA
CDR3 length: 17
D gene: NA
CDR3 protein: CATALEALTYSGNTIYF
CDR3 DNA: TGTGCCACGGCGCTGGAGGCGTTGACGTACTCTGGAAACACCATATATTTT

J gene: TRBJ2-2
V gene: TRBV3-1/TRBV3-2
clone size: NA
CDR3 length: 15
D gene: NA
CDR3 protein: CASSPGAENTGELFF
CDR3 DNA: TGTGCCAGCAGCCCTGGGGCAGAAAACACCGGGGAGCTGTTTTTT

J gene: TRBJ1-1
V gene: TRBV19
clone size: NA
CDR3 length: 12
D gene: NA
CDR3 protein: CASSWKGTEAFF
CDR3 DNA: TGTGCCAGTAGCTGGAAGGGGACTGAAGCTTTCTTT

J gene: TRBJ2-7
V gene: TRBV2
clone size: NA
CDR3 length: 19
D gene: TRBD1
CDR3 protein: CASSDAWGQISTKTYEQYF
CDR3 DNA: TGTGCCAGCAGTGATGCGTGGGGACAGATCTCTACTAAGACCTACGAGCAGTACTTC

J gene: TRBJ2-1
V gene: TRBV7-2
clone size: NA
CDR3 length: 16
D gene: TRBD2
CDR3 protein: CASSERGTSGSNEQFF
CDR3 DNA: TGTGCCAGCAGCGAACGCGGGACTAGCGGGAGTAATGAGCAGTTCTTC

J gene: TRBJ2-3
V gene: TRBV19
clone size: NA
CDR3 length: 14
D gene: NA
CDR3 protein: CASSLQASTDTQYF
CDR3 DNA: TGTGCCAGTAGTCTACAGGCCAGCACAGATACGCAGTATTTT

J gene: TRBJ2-2
V gene: TRBV6-1
clone size: NA
CDR3 length: 15
D gene: TRBD1
CDR3 protein: CASRAGTGWTGELFF
CDR3 DNA: TGTGCCAGCAGGGCCGGGACAGGGTGGACCGGGGAGCTGTTTTTT

J gene: TRBJ2-1
V gene: TRBV5-5
clone size: NA
CDR3 length: 15
D gene: NA
CDR3 protein: CASSLDRVYYNEQFF
CDR3 DNA: TGTGCCAGCAGCTTGGACAGGGTATATTACAATGAGCAGTTCTTC

J gene: TRBJ1-1
V gene: TRBV7-3
clone size: NA
CDR3 length: 13
D gene: NA
CDR3 protein: CASSSRGGTEAFF
CDR3 DNA: TGTGCCAGCAGCTCCAGGGGTGGCACTGAAGCTTTCTTT

J gene: TRBJ2-7
V gene: TRBV7-2
clone size: NA
CDR3 length: 17
D gene: NA
CDR3 protein: CASSLVPGKGAFYEQYF
CDR3 DNA: TGTGCCAGCAGCTTAGTTCCAGGCAAAGGGGCCTTCTACGAGCAGTACTTC

J gene: TRBJ2-1
V gene: TRBV28
clone size: NA
CDR3 length: 16
D gene: TRBD2
CDR3 protein: CASISIGAGGRDEQFF
CDR3 DNA: TGTGCCAGCATTTCCATAGGAGCGGGGGGGAGGGATGAGCAGTTCTTC

J gene: TRBJ2-1
V gene: TRBV9
clone size: NA
CDR3 length: 14
D gene: NA
CDR3 protein: CASSPGLSYNEQFF
CDR3 DNA: TGTGCCAGCAGCCCTGGACTCTCCTACAATGAGCAGTTCTTC

J gene: TRBJ1-2
V gene: TRBV5-6
clone size: NA
CDR3 length: 15
D gene: NA
CDR3 protein: CASSVGVFSNYGYTF
CDR3 DNA: TGTGCCAGCAGCGTCGGGGTGTTTTCTAACTATGGCTACACCTTC

J gene: TRBJ1-2
V gene: TRBV10-3
clone size: NA
CDR3 length: 14
D gene: TRBD1
CDR3 protein: CAISETTGWGVYTF
CDR3 DNA: TGTGCCATCAGTGAGACGACAGGGTGGGGGGTCTACACCTTC

J gene: TRBJ1-5
V gene: TRBV10-3
clone size: NA
CDR3 length: 14
D gene: TRBD1
CDR3 protein: CASRQGPSNQPQHF
CDR3 DNA: TGTGCTAGCAGACAGGGCCCTAGCAATCAGCCCCAGCATTTT

J gene: TRBJ1-1
V gene: TRBV3-1/TRBV3-2
clone size: NA
CDR3 length: 15
D gene: NA
CDR3 protein: CASSPKMGGGTEAFF
CDR3 DNA: TGTGCCAGCAGCCCCAAGATGGGGGGAGGCACTGAAGCTTTCTTT

J gene: TRBJ1-4
V gene: TRBV5-1
clone size: NA
CDR3 length: 15
D gene: NA
CDR3 protein: CASSLEGVTNEKLFF
CDR3 DNA: TGCGCCAGCAGCTTGGAGGGAGTGACAAATGAAAAACTGTTTTTT

J gene: TRBJ2-4
V gene: TRBV27
clone size: NA
CDR3 length: 14
D gene: TRBD1
CDR3 protein: CASSFQAGGRIQYF
CDR3 DNA: TGTGCCAGCAGTTTCCAGGCAGGGGGAAGGATTCAGTACTTC

J gene: TRBJ2-6
V gene: TRBV3-1/TRBV3-2
clone size: NA
CDR3 length: 15
D gene: NA
CDR3 protein: CASSLMLSGANVLTF
CDR3 DNA: TGTGCCAGCAGCCTAATGTTGTCCGGGGCCAACGTCCTGACTTTC

J gene: TRBJ2-1
V gene: TRBV7-9
clone size: NA
CDR3 length: 14
D gene: TRBD1
CDR3 protein: CASSSDRASDEQFF
CDR3 DNA: TGTGCCAGCAGCTCGGACAGGGCCAGCGATGAGCAGTTCTTC

J gene: TRBJ2-7
V gene: TRBV10-3
clone size: NA
CDR3 length: 15
D gene: NA
CDR3 protein: CAISSGFISAYEQYF
CDR3 DNA: TGTGCCATCTCCTCAGGATTTATCAGTGCCTACGAGCAGTACTTC

J gene: TRBJ1-5
V gene: TRBV19
clone size: NA
CDR3 length: 14
D gene: NA
CDR3 protein: CASSTTRDPGPQHF
CDR3 DNA: TGTGCCAGTAGTACCACCAGGGATCCAGGACCCCAGCATTTT

J gene: TRBJ1-1
V gene: TRBV7-9
clone size: NA
CDR3 length: 17
D gene: TRBD1
CDR3 protein: CASSKGQGARLNTEAFF
CDR3 DNA: TGTGCCAGCAGCAAAGGACAGGGGGCGAGATTGAACACTGAAGCTTTCTTT

J gene: TRBJ2-1
V gene: TRBV9
clone size: NA
CDR3 length: 14
D gene: NA
CDR3 protein: CASSTGTSRNEQFF
CDR3 DNA: TGTGCCAGCAGCACAGGGACAAGCAGGAATGAGCAGTTCTTC

J gene: TRBJ1-3
V gene: TRBV5-1
clone size: NA
CDR3 length: 16
D gene: NA
CDR3 protein: CASSLATGISGNTIYF
CDR3 DNA: TGCGCCAGCAGCTTGGCGACGGGGATCTCTGGAAACACCATATATTTT

J gene: TRBJ1-1
V gene: TRBV27
clone size: once
CDR3 length: 14
D gene: TRBD1
CDR3 protein: CASSPRDSLLEAFF
CDR3 DNA: TGTGCCAGCAGTCCTCGGGACAGCCTGCTTGAAGCTTTCTTT

J gene: TRBJ1-2
V gene: TRBV21-1
clone size: few
CDR3 length: 13
D gene: NA
CDR3 protein: CASSKAEVGGYTF
CDR3 DNA: TGTGCCAGCAGCAAAGCAGAGGTTGGGGGCTACACCTTC

J gene: TRBJ1-5
V gene: TRBV10-1
clone size: NA
CDR3 length: 16
D gene: NA
CDR3 protein: CASSPTMGPGNQPQHF
CDR3 DNA: TGCGCCAGCAGCCCCACGATGGGGCCCGGCAATCAGCCCCAGCATTTT

J gene: TRBJ1-2
V gene: TRBV5-6
clone size: NA
CDR3 length: 15
D gene: TRBD1
CDR3 protein: CASSPRDRETRGYTF
CDR3 DNA: TGTGCCAGCAGCCCCCGGGACAGAGAAACTAGGGGCTACACCTTC

J gene: TRBJ1-1
V gene: TRBV7-9
clone size: NA
CDR3 length: 13
D gene: TRBD1
CDR3 protein: CASSDTGESEAFF
CDR3 DNA: TGTGCCAGCAGCGATACAGGGGAATCAGAAGCTTTCTTT

J gene: TRBJ1-1
V gene: TRBV7-3
clone size: NA
CDR3 length: 17
D gene: TRBD1
CDR3 protein: CASSFYLGTGGAGEAFF
CDR3 DNA: TGTGCCAGCAGCTTCTACCTCGGGACAGGGGGCGCTGGAGAAGCTTTCTTT

J gene: TRBJ1-6
V gene: TRBV28
clone size: NA
CDR3 length: 15
D gene: NA
CDR3 protein: CASSASGSYNSPLHF
CDR3 DNA: TGTGCCAGCAGTGCGTCGGGCTCCTATAATTCACCCCTCCACTTT

J gene: TRBJ1-4
V gene: TRBV12-3/TRBV12-4
clone size: once
CDR3 length: 13
D gene: NA
CDR3 protein: CASSPGGGEKLFF
CDR3 DNA: TGTGCCAGCAGTCCCGGGGGGGGTGAAAAACTGTTTTTT

J gene: TRBJ1-1
V gene: TRBV9
clone size: NA
CDR3 length: 15
D gene: NA
CDR3 protein: CASSVVWDMNTEAFF
CDR3 DNA: TGTGCCAGCAGCGTAGTTTGGGACATGAACACTGAAGCTTTCTTT

J gene: TRBJ1-2
V gene: TRBV28
clone size: NA
CDR3 length: 14
D gene: NA
CDR3 protein: CASILRQGVYGYTF
CDR3 DNA: TGTGCCAGCATCCTTCGCCAAGGAGTCTATGGCTACACCTTC

J gene: TRBJ2-7
V gene: TRBV7-9
clone size: NA
CDR3 length: 15
D gene: NA
CDR3 protein: CASSPGGPYAYEQYF
CDR3 DNA: TGTGCCAGCAGCCCCGGCGGGCCCTACGCCTACGAGCAGTACTTC

J gene: TRBJ2-2
V gene: TRBV9
clone size: NA
CDR3 length: 15
D gene: NA
CDR3 protein: CASSVASRSTGELFF
CDR3 DNA: TGTGCCAGCAGCGTAGCGTCAAGGAGCACCGGGGAGCTGTTTTTT

J gene: TRBJ1-1
V gene: TRBV27
clone size: NA
CDR3 length: 11
D gene: NA
CDR3 protein: CASSFGQEAFF
CDR3 DNA: TGTGCCAGCAGTTTTGGGCAGGAAGCTTTCTTT

J gene: TRBJ2-3
V gene: TRBV5-1
clone size: NA
CDR3 length: 19
D gene: TRBD2
CDR3 protein: CASSLAGSGGQIVPDTQYF
CDR3 DNA: TGCGCCAGCAGCTTGGCCGGGAGCGGGGGCCAGATCGTCCCAGATACGCAGTATTTT

J gene: TRBJ2-6
V gene: TRBV6-5
clone size: NA
CDR3 length: 15
D gene: TRBD1
CDR3 protein: CASKTTGAGANVLTF
CDR3 DNA: TGTGCCAGCAAAACAACAGGGGCTGGGGCCAACGTCCTGACTTTC